What follows are 14 T cell receptor beta chains derived from one specimen sequenced in a study of blood T cell repertoires in COVID-19. Sequencing was performed with immunoSEQ multiplex PCR; in TCRdb, only in-frame clones are kept and a portion is missing. This table holds 150,000 to 200,000 clones, roughly 85% found once. The specimen sequenced was peripheral blood. All receptors derive from a human donor with acute or convalescent COVID-19. The donor label of this sample is uncertain.

This sequence joins TRBV3-1 (or the pseudogene TRBV3-2) and TRBJ1-6; D possibly corresponds to TRBD1 (5 bases). CDR1 and CDR2 from the germline V gene are LGHDT and YNNKEL (reference sequence). This CDR3 is built from 16 residues. V dropped 0 bases and J dropped 11 bases, with 17 bases sitting between them. The CDR3 spells CASSQDFGEGRTPLHF. CDR3 nucleotide sequence: TGTGCCAGCAGCCAAGATTTTGGTGAGGGGAGGACACCCCTCCACTTT.

This clone has only one observation. The rearrangement joins TRBV11-2 to TRBJ1-5; 7 nucleotides line up with TRBD1. CDR1 and CDR2 from the germline V gene are SGHAT and FQNNGV. V trimming: 5 bases; J trimming: 0 bases; junction bases outside the gene matches: 4. This CDR3 is 15 amino acids long. Written as DNA, the CDR3 is TGTGCCAGCAGCCCGGGACAGCATAGCAATCAGCCCCAGCATTTT. Translation: CASSPGQHSNQPQHF.

CDR3 sequence reads: CASSPERFGANVLTF. CDR3 in DNA: TGCGCCAGCAGCCCTGAGAGATTTGGGGCCAACGTCCTGACTTTC. The chain joins TRBV4-3 to TRBJ2-6; no firm D call. CDR3 length: 15 residues. V was trimmed by 4 bases and J by 3 bases, leaving 10 bases between them. Per germline, CDR1 LGHNA and CDR2 YSLEER.

This clone was counted a single time. This chain uses TRBV5-1 with TRBJ2-1, with a weak D call TRBD1 (6 bases). V gave up 1 base and J gave up 9 bases, with 14 bases separating them. This CDR3 region has 14 residues. Germline V CDR1 and CDR2: SGHRS, YFSETQ. The CDR3 coding sequence is TGCGCCAGCAGCTTGCTCGACAGCAGGGGTGAGCAGTTCTTC. It encodes CASSLLDSRGEQFF.

This chain links TRBV6-5 with TRBJ1-2, with a tentative D call TRBD1 (5 bases). Germline CDR1 reads MNHEY; CDR2 reads SVGAGI. Trimming stripped 6 bases from V and 7 bases from J, with 15 bases between. CDR3 length: 13 amino acids. In DNA form, the CDR3 reads TGTGCCAGCAGCTCTACTTGGGGGGGTGGCTACACCTTC. Translation gives CASSSTWGGGYTF.

The V call is TRBV6-5, the J call TRBJ2-7; 9 bases agree with TRBD1. Germline CDR1 MNHEY, CDR2 SVGAGI. The CDR3 contains 14 residues. Trimming cost V 2 bases and J 3 bases; bases outside gene matches: 2. The CDR3 DNA reads as TGTGCCAGCAGTTACGGACAGGGGAACTACGAGCAGTACTTC. It yields the protein CASSYGQGNYEQYF.

The genes are TRBV15 and TRBJ1-1, with TRBD1 as a possible D gene (6 bases). Trimming pared 1 base from V and 5 bases from J, leaving 11 bases between. Germline assignment: CDR1 LNHNV and CDR2 YYDKDF (reference sequence). The CDR3 loop spans 14 amino acids. This CDR3 reads CATSRGTGLTEAFF. CDR3 nucleotide sequence: TGTGCCACCAGCAGAGGTACAGGGTTAACTGAAGCTTTCTTT.

The CDR3, as DNA: TGTGCCAGCTCACCCATGAGGTCGGGGGATGGCTACACCTTC. Its protein product is CASSPMRSGDGYTF. The genes are TRBV18 and TRBJ1-2; possibly TRBD1 for D (5 bases). V was cut by 3 bases and J by 6 bases, with 14 bases left in between. Germline lookup yields CDR1 KGHSH and CDR2 LQKENI. The CDR3 is 14 residues long.

This chain joins TRBV3-1 (or the pseudogene TRBV3-2) and TRBJ1-4; 10 positions agree with TRBD1. Germline V lookup: CDR1 LGHDT, CDR2 YNNKEL (reference sequence). CDR3 length equals 15 residues. The V gene end was trimmed by 4 bases and the J gene end by 8 bases; junction bases not matched to a gene: 7. This CDR3 is CASSPPGQGWEKLFF. The CDR3 bases are TGTGCCAGCAGCCCTCCGGGACAGGGGTGGGAAAAACTGTTTTTT.

This clone was seen a few times. J is TRBJ2-3 and V is TRBV24-1; D is possibly TRBD1 (6 bases). Between the trimmed V and J ends, which lost 4 bases and 1 base, there was a span of 11 bases. Germline V gene lookup returns CDR1 KGHDR and CDR2 SFDVKD. CDR3 length: 15 amino acids. The CDR3 here is CATSDRGRGTDTQYF. Written as DNA, the CDR3 is TGTGCCACCAGTGACAGGGGTAGGGGCACAGATACGCAGTATTTT.

This clone came up once. The CDR3 sequence is CASSKRGPTGTGNYNEQFF. In DNA, the CDR3 is TGTGCCAGCAGCAAAAGGGGACCGACAGGGACTGGGAACTACAATGAGCAGTTCTTC. This chain connects TRBV21-1 to TRBJ2-1; the table gives TRBD1 as D, unverified against the DNA. TRBV21-1 counts as a pseudogene. The CDR3 totals 19 residues.

The rearrangement links TRBV16 to TRBJ2-7, with TRBD1 identical over 7 bases. This CDR3 contains 15 residues. With 3 bases clipped from V and 4 bases from J, the junction kept 9 bases outside the gene matches. From germline, CDR1 is KGHSY and CDR2 FQNENV. This CDR3 is CASSQIDRVGYEQYF. In nucleotides, the CDR3 is TGTGCCAGCAGCCAGATCGACAGGGTAGGGTACGAGCAGTACTTC.

V usage is TRBV5-4 and J usage is TRBJ1-2; D is possibly TRBD1 (5 bases). The CDR3 is 13 residues long. Germline assignment: CDR1 SGHNT and CDR2 YYREEE (reference sequence). V lost 2 bases to trimming and J lost 5 bases, with 10 bases between them. In nucleotides, the CDR3 is TGTGCCAGCAGCTTCCGGGGGAGTTATGGCTACACCTTC. This codes for CASSFRGSYGYTF.

The genes are TRBV4-2 and TRBJ2-5; 8 bases align to TRBD2. J gave up 5 bases and V 2 bases, and 13 bases lay outside the gene matches. The CDR3 spans 17 residues. Germline lookup yields CDR1 LGHNA and CDR2 YNFKEQ. The CDR3 nucleotides are TGTGCCAGCAGCCAAACCTTCGGGGCGCGGGGGGATGAGACCCAGTACTTC. It specifies CASSQTFGARGDETQYF.